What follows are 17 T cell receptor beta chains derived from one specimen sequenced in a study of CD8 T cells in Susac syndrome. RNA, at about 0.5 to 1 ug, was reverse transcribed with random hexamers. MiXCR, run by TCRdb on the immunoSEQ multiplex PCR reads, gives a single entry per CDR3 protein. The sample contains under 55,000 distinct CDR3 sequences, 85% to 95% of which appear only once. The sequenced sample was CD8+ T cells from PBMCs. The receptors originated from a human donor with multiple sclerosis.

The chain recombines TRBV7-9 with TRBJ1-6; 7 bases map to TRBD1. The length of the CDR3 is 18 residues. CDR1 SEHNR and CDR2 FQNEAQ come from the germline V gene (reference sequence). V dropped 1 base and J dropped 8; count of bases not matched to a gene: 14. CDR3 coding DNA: TGTGCCAGCAGCTTAGTCGGGGCGAGGGGGCGAATGGATTCACCCCTCCACTTT. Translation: CASSLVGARGRMDSPLHF.

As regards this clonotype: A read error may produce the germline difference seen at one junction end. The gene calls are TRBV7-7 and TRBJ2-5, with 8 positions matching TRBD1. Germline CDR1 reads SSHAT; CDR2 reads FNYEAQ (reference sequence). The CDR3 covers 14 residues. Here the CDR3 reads CASSPGGAEETQYF. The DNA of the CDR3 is TGTGCTAGCAGCCCAGGGGGCGCGGAAGAGACCCAGTACTTC.

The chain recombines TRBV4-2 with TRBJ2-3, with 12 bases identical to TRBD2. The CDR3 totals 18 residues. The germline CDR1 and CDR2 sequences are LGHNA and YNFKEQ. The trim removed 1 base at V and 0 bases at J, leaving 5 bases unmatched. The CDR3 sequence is CASSQGLAGGPSTDTQYF. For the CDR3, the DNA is TGTGCCAGCAGCCAAGGGCTAGCGGGGGGGCCAAGCACAGATACGCAGTATTTT.

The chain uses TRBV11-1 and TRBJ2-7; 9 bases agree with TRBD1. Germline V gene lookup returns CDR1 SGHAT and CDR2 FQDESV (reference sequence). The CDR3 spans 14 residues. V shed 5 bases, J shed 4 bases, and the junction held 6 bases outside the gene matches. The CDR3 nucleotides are TGTGCCAGCAGCCTGTGGGACAGGGATTACGAGCAGTACTTC. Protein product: CASSLWDRDYEQYF.

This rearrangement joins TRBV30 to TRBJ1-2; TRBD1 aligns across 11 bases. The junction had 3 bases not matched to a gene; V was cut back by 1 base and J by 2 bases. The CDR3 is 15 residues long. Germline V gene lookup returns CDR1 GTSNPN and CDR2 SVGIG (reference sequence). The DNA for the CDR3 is TGTGCCTGGAGTGCGGGACAGGGGGGGAACTATGGCTACACCTTC. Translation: CAWSAGQGGNYGYTF.

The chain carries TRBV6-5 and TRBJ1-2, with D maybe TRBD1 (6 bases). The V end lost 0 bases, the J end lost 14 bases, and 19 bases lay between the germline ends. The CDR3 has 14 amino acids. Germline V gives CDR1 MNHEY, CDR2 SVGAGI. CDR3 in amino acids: CASSYSIRGLGNTF. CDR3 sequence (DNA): TGTGCCAGCAGTTACTCGATCCGGGGGCTCGGGAATACCTTC.

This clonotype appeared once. CDR3 loop: CATGTGSNYGYTF. CDR3 coding DNA: TGTGCCACCGGAACAGGATCTAACTATGGCTACACCTTC. The V and J genes are TRBV27 and TRBJ1-2; TRBD1 is a possible D gene (5 bases). The germline gives CDR1 MNHEY, CDR2 SMNVEV (reference sequence). The CDR3 loop spans 13 amino acids. Deletions cut 10 bases from V and 0 bases from J, with 12 bases between.

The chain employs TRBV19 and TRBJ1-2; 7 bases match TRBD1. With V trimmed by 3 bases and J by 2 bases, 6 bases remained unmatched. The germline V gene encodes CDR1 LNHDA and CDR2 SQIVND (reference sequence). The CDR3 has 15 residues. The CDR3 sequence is CASSIIWDRNYGYTF. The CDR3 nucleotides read TGTGCCAGTAGTATCATTTGGGACAGAAACTATGGCTACACCTTC.

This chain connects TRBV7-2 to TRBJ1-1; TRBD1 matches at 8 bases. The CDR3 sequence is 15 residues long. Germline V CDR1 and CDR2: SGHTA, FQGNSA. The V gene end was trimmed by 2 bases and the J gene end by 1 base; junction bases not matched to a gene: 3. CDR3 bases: TGTGCCAGCAGCTTAATCGGACAGGGGAACACTGAAGCTTTCTTT. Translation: CASSLIGQGNTEAFF.

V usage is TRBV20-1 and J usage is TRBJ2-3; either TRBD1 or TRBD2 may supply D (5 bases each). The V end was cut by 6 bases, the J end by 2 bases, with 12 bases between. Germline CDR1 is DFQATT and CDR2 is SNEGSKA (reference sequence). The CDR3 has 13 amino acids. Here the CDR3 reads CSATGPNTDTQYF. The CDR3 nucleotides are TGCAGTGCAACGGGACCCAACACAGATACGCAGTATTTT.

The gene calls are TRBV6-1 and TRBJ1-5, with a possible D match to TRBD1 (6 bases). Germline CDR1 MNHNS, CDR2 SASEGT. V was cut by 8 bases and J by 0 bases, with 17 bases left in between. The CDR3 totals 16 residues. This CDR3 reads CASQPQGTYSNQPQHF. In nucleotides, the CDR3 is TGTGCCAGCCAACCCCAGGGGACCTATAGCAATCAGCCCCAGCATTTT.

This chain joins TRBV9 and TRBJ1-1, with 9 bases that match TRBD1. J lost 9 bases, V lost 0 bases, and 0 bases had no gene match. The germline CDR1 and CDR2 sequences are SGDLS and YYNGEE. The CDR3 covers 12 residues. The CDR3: CASSVDRGQAFF. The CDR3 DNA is TGTGCCAGCAGCGTAGACAGGGGGCAAGCTTTCTTT.

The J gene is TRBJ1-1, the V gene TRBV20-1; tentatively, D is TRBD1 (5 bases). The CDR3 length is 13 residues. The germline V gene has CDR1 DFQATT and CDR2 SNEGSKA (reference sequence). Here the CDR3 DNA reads TGCAGAGTCTCGGGGGAATTGAACACTGAAGCTTTCTTT. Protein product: CRVSGELNTEAFF.

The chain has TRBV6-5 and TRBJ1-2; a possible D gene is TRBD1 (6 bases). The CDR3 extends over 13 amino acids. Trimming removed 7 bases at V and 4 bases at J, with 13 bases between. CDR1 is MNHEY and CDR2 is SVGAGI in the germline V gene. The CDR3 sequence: CASNSDSRYGYTF. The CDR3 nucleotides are TGTGCCAGCAATTCGGACAGTCGCTATGGCTACACCTTC.

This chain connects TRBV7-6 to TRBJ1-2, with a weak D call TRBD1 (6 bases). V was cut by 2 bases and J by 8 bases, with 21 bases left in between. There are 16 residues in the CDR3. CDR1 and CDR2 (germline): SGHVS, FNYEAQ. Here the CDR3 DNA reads TGTGCCAGCAGCTTAAGATTGGGTGATCCAGGGGACGGCTACACCTTC. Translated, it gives CASSLRLGDPGDGYTF.

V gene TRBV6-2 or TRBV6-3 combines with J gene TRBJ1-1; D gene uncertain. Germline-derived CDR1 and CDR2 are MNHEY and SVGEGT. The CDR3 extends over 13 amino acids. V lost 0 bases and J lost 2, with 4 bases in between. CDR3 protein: CASSYSSNTEAFF. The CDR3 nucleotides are TGTGCCAGCAGTTACTCGAGTAACACTGAAGCTTTCTTT.

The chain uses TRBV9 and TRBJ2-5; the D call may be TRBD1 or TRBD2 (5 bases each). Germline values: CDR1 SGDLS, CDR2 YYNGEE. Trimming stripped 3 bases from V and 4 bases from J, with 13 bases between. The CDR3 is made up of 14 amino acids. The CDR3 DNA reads TGTGCCAGCAGCGAGTGGGGCGCGGGAGAGACCCAGTACTTC. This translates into CASSEWGAGETQYF.